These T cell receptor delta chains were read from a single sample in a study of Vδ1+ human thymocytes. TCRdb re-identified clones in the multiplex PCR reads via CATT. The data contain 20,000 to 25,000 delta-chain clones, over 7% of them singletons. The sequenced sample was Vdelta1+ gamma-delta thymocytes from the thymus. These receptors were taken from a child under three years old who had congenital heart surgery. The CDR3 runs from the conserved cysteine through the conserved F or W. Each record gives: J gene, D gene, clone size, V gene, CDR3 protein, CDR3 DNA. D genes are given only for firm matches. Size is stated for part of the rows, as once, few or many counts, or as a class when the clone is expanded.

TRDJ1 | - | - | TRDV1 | CALGEISAPGYTDKLIF | TGTGCTCTTGGGGAGATTTCCGCACCCGGCTACACCGATAAACTCATCTTT
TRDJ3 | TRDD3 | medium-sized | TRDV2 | CAWTGGYARHSWDTRQMFF | TGTGCCTGGACTGGGGGATACGCGAGACACTCCTGGGACACCCGACAGATGTTTTTC
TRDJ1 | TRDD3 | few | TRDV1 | CALGDPVLGHTGGYSFDTDKLIF | TGTGCTCTTGGGGATCCCGTTCTAGGCCATACTGGGGGATACTCGTTCGACACCGATAAACTCATCTTT
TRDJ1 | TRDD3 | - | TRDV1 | CALGELGDTELIF | TGTGCTCTTGGGGAACTGGGGGATACTGAGCTCATCTTT
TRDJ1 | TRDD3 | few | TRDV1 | CALGELLFASPCTGGSYTDKLIF | TGTGCTCTTGGGGAACTCCTCTTCGCCTCCCCCTGTACTGGGGGATCGTACACCGATAAACTCATCTTT
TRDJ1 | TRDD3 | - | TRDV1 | CALGERVLGAPKYTDKLIF | TGTGCTCTTGGGGAACGCGTACTGGGGGCCCCCAAGTACACCGATAAACTCATCTTT
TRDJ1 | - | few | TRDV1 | CALGELPSRPRGPHPYTDKLIF | TGTGCTCTTGGGGAACTTCCCTCCCGGCCGAGGGGACCTCACCCGTACACCGATAAACTCATCTTT
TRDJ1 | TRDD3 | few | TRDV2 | CACDPPTGGTDKPIF | TGTGCCTGTGACCCCCCTACTGGGGGAACTGATAAACCCATCTTT
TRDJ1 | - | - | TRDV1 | CALGELGRYWPSTDKLIF | TGTGCTCTTGGGGAACTAGGGCGCTACTGGCCGTCTACCGATAAACTCATCTTT
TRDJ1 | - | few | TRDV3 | CAFALLDSDKLIF | TGTGCCTTCGCCTTACTAGACTCCGATAAACTCATCTTT
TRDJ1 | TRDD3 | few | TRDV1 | CALFSGNLGDFVTMTDKLIF | TGTGCTCTTTTTTCCGGGAACCTGGGGGATTTCGTAACGATGACCGATAAACTCATCTTT
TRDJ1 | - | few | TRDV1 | CALGGCFPPTLTDKLIF | TGTGCTCTTGGGGGGTGCTTCCCCCCAACGCTCACCGATAAACTCATCTTT
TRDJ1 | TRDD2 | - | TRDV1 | CALGGAHPSYTGTYTDKLIF | TGTGCTCTTGGGGGGGCCCATCCTTCCTACACGGGGACCTACACCGATAAACTCATCTTT
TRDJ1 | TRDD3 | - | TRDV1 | CALGEPPPSILWGIPDKLIF | TGTGCTCTTGGGGAGCCCCCTCCTTCCATCCTCTGGGGGATACCCGATAAACTCATCTTT
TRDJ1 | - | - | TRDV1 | CALGGSLIRADKLIF | TGTGCTCTTGGGGGAAGTCTCATACGCGCCGATAAACTCATCTTT
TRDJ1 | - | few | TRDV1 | CALPTTDTDKLIF | TGTGCTCTTCCTACGACGGACACCGATAAACTCATCTTT
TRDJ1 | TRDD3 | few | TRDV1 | CALGELEELPKGLLGDTKYTDKLIF | TGTGCTCTTGGGGAACTAGAGGAACTTCCTAAGGGCTTACTGGGGGATACAAAGTACACCGATAAACTCATCTTT
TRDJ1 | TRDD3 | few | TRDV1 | CALGERPLGCYWGCPGTDKLIF | TGTGCTCTTGGGGAACGCCCCCTTGGTTGCTACTGGGGATGCCCAGGGACCGATAAACTCATCTTT
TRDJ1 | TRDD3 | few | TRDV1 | CALGEFYWGSTDTDKLIF | TGTGCTCTTGGGGAATTTTACTGGGGGTCCACCGACACCGATAAACTCATCTTT
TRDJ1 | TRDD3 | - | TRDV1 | CALGRTTHWGILRTTTDKLIF | TGTGCTCTTGGGCGAACTACGCACTGGGGGATACTAAGGACCACCACCGATAAACTCATCTTT
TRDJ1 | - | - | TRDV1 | CALGVRPRLPHLTDKLIF | TGTGCTCTTGGGGTCCGTCCGAGACTTCCCCACTTAACCGATAAACTCATCTTT